This T cell receptor (beta chain) originates from a study of T cell repertoires in aging, cancer and after chemotherapy. At the level of the study: The whole study produced a dataset of roughly 8.8 million TCR reads. Study-level results: Healthy donors lost TCR diversity with age mainly through richness, cancer patients through richness and evenness. The repertoire data cannot show anything about immunological memory following chemotherapy. Age-matched healthy donors had significantly more diverse, less clonal blood TCR repertoires than untreated cancer patients.

This clonotype was seen a few times. The antigen is undetermined. Peripheral blood genomic DNA, not sorted cells or RNA, was the template. The germline gives CDR1 SGHRS, CDR2 YFSETQ. The V end lost 4 bases, the J end lost 3 bases, and 14 bases lay between the germline ends. This CDR3 has 14 amino acids. Rearranged V-D-J TRB sequences were amplified with a mixed TRB-A/B primer pool. TCRdb used MiXCR to reprocess the multiplex PCR reads, holding one entry per CDR3 protein. The sample has about 2,900 distinct CDR3 sequences, 20% to 25% seen once. The chain employs TRBV5-1 and TRBJ2-7; no reliable D call. This TCR was recovered from a human donor with a solid tumor. Sequencing was carried out using blood. This CDR3 is CASSPGPSGYEQYF. The CDR3 DNA sequence: TGCGCCAGCAGCCCCGGGCCCAGTGGCTACGAGCAGTACTTC.